This entry lists 2 T cell receptor beta chains sequenced from one sample in a study of control samples from healthy donors and cancer patients. Here immunoSEQ multiplex PCR was the method, and the copy in TCRdb shows in-frame clones only, minus some. The sample lists 55,000 to 70,000 clones; 90% were seen once. Sample: PBMCs. These receptors came from a man aged 55-75 years with colorectal cancer.

The chain is built from TRBV12-5 and TRBJ2-7; TRBD1 agrees at 7 bases. CDR3 length: 15 residues. The ends lost 4 bases at V and 3 bases at J; junction bases unmatched: 9. Per germline, CDR1 LGHNT and CDR2 FRNRAP. The CDR3 spells CASGSAGTDIYEQYF. The CDR3 coding sequence is TGTGCTAGTGGTTCCGCCGGGACAGATATCTACGAGCAGTACTTC.

The rearrangement uses TRBV5-1 and TRBJ1-4; 7 nucleotides line up with TRBD1. Germline trimming cut 3 bases from V and 7 bases from J; bases unmatched to any gene: 6. The CDR3 contains 14 residues. CDR1 SGHRS and CDR2 YFSETQ come from the germline V gene. The CDR3 reads CASSSGTVAEKLFF. The CDR3 DNA follows: TGCGCCAGCAGCTCCGGGACAGTGGCTGAAAAACTGTTTTTT.